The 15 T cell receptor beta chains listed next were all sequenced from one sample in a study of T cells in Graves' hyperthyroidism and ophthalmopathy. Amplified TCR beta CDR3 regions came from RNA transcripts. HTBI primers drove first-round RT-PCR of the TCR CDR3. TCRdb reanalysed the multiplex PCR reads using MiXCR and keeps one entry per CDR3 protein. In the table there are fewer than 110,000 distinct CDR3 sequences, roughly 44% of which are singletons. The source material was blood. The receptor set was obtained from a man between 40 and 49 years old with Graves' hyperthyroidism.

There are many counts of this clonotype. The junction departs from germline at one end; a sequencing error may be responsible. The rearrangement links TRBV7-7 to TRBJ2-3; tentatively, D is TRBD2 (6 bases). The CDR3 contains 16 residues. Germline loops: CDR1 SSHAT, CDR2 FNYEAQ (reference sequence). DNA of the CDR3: TGTGCTAGCAGCTTAGGAGTGGGGGGAGGAACAGATACGCAGTATTTT. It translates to CASSLGVGGGTDTQYF.

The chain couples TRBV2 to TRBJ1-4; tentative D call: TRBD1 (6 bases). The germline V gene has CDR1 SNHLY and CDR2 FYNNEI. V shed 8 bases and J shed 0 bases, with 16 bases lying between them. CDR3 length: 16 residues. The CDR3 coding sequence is TGTGCCAGCCGCCGGGACATGGGAACAACTAATGAAAAACTGTTTTTT. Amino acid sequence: CASRRDMGTTNEKLFF.

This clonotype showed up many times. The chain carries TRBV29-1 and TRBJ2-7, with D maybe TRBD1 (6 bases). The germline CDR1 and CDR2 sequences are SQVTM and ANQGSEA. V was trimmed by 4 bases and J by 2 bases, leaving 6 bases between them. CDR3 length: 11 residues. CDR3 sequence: CSVAGAYEQYF. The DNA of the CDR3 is TGCAGCGTTGCAGGGGCCTACGAGCAGTACTTC.

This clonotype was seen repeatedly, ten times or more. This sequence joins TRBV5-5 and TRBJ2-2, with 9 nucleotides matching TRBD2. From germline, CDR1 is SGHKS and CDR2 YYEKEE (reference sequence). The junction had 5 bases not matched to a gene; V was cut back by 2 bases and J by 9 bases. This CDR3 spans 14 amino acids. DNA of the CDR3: TGTGCCAGCAGCTTTAGCGGGGGCCGCCGGGAGCTGTTTTTT. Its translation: CASSFSGGRRELFF.

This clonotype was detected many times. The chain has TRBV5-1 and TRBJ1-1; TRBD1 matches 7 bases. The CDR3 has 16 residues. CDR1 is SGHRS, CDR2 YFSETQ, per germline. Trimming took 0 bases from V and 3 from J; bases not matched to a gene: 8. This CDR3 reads CASSLAHLGQDTEAFF. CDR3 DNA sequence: TGCGCCAGCAGCTTGGCGCACCTAGGACAGGACACTGAAGCTTTCTTT.

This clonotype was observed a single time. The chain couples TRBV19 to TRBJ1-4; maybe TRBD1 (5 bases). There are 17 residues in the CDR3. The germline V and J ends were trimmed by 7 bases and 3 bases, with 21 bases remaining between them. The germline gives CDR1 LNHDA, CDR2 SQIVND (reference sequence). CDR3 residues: CASTLLRGGVANEKLFF. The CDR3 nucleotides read TGTGCCAGTACCCTCCTTAGGGGCGGGGTCGCTAATGAAAAACTGTTTTTT.

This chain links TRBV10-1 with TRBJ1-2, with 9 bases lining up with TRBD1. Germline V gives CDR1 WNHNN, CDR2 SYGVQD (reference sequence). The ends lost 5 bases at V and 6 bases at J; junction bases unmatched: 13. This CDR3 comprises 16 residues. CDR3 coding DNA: TGCGCCAGCAGTCCCATCCCCTCCGACAGGGGGAATGGCTACACCTTC. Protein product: CASSPIPSDRGNGYTF.

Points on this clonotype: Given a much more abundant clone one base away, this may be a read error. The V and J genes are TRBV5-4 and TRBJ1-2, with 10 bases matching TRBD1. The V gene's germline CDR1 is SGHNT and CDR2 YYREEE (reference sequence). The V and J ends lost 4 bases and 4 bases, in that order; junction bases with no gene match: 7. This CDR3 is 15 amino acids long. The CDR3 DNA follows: TGTGCCAGCAGCCCGGACAGGGGGGGTGCCTATGGCTACACCTTC. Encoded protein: CASSPDRGGAYGYTF.

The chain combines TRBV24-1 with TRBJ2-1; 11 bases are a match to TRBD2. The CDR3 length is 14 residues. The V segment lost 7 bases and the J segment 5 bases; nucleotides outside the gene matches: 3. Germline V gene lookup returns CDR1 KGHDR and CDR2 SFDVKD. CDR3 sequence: CATSGTSGHNEQFF. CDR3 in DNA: TGTGCCACCAGCGGGACTAGCGGCCACAATGAGCAGTTCTTC.

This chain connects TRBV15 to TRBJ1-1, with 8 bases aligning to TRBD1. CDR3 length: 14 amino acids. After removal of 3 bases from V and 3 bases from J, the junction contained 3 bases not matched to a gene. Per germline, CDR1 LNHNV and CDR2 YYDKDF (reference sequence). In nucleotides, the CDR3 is TGTGCCACCAGCAGGCCACAGGGGGACACTGAAGCTTTCTTT. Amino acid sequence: CATSRPQGDTEAFF. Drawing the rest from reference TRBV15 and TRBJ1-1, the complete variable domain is DAMVIQNPRYQVTQFGKPVTLSCSQTLNHNVMYWYQQKSSQAPKLLFHYYDKDFNNEADTPDNFQSRRPNTSFCFLDIRSPGLGDTAMYLCATSRPQGDTEAFFGQGTRLTVV.

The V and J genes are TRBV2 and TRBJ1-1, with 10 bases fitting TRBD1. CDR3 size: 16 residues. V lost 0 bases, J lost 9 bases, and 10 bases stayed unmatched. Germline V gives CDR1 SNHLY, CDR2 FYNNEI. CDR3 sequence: CASSEALWTGGGKAFF. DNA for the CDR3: TGTGCCAGCAGTGAAGCGCTTTGGACAGGGGGAGGTAAAGCTTTCTTT.

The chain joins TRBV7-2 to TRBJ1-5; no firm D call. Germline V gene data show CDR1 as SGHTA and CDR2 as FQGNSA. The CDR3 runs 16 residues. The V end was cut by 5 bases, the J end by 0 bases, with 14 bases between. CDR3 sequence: CASSLPTSDSNQPQHF. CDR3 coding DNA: TGTGCCAGCAGCCTACCGACTAGCGATAGCAATCAGCCCCAGCATTTT.

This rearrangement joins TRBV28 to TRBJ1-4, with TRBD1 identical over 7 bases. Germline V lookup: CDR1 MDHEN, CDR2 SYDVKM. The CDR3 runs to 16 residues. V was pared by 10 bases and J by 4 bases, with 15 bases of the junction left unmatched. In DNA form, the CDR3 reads TGTGCCACAGAGGGACAGTCACGCCAACATAATGAAAAACTGTTTTTT. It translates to CATEGQSRQHNEKLFF.

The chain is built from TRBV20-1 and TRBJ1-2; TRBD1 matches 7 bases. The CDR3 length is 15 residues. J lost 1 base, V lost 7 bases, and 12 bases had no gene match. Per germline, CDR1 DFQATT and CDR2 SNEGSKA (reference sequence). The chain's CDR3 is CSDSDRQGFNYGYTF. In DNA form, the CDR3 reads TGCAGTGATAGCGATCGACAGGGCTTTAACTATGGCTACACCTTC.

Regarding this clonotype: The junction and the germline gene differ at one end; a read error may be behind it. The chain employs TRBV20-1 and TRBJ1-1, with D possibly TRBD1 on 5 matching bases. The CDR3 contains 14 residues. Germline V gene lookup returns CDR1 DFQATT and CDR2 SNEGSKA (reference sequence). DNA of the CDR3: TGCGGTGCTAGCGGGGACGCGGGGAAGACTGAAGCTTTCTTT. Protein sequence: CGASGDAGKTEAFF.